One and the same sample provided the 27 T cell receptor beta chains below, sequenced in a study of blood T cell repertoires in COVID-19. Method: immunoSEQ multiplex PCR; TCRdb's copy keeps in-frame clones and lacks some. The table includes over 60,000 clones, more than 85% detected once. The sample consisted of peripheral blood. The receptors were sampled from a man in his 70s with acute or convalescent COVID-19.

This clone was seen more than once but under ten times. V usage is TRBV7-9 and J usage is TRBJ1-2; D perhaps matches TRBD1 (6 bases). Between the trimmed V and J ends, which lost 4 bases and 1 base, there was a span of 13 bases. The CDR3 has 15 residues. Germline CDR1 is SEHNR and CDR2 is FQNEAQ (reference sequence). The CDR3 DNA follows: TGTGCCAGCAGCTCAACAGGGACCCTTAACTATGGCTACACCTTC. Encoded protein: CASSSTGTLNYGYTF.

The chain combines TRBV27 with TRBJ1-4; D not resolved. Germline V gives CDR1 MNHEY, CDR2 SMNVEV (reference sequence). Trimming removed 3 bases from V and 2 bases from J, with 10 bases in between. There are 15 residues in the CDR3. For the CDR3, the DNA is TGTGCCAGCAGTTTCGCCGGAGCGACTAATGAAAAACTGTTTTTT. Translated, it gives CASSFAGATNEKLFF.

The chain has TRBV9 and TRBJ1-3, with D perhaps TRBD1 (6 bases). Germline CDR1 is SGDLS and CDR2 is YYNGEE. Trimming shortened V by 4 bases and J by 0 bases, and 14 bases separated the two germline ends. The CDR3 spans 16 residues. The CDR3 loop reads CASSLSRGISGNTIYF. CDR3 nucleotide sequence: TGTGCCAGCAGCTTATCAAGGGGGATCTCTGGAAACACCATATATTTT.

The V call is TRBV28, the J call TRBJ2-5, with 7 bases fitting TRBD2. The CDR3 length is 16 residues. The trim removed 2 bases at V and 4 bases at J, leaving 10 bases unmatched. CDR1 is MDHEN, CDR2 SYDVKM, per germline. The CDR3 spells CASSLRNGRRRETQYF. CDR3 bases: TGTGCCAGCAGTTTACGTAACGGGAGGCGGAGAGAGACCCAGTACTTC.

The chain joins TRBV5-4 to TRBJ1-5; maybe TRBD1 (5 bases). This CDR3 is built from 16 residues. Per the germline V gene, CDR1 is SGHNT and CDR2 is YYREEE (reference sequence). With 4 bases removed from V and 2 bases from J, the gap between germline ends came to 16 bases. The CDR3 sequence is CASSIGGTYGNQPQHF. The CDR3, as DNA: TGTGCCAGCAGCATCGGCGGGACCTACGGCAATCAGCCCCAGCATTTT. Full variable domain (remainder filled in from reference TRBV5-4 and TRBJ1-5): ETGVTQSPTHLIKTRGQQVTLRCSSQSGHNTVSWYQQALGQGPQFIFQYYREEENGRGNFPPRFSGLQFPNYSSELNVNALELDDSALYLCASSIGGTYGNQPQHFGDGTRLSIL.

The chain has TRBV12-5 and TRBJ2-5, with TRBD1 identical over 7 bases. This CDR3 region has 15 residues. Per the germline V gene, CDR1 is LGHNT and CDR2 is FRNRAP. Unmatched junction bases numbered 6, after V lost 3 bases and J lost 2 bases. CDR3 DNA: TGTGCTAGTGGTTTTGGGACAGTCTATCAAGAGACCCAGTACTTC. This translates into CASGFGTVYQETQYF. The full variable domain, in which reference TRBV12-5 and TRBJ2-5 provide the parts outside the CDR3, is DARVTQTPRHKVTEMGQEVTMRCQPILGHNTVFWYRQTMMQGLELLAYFRNRAPLDDSGMPKDRFSAEMPDATLATLKIQPSEPRDSAVYFCASGFGTVYQETQYFGPGTRLLVL.

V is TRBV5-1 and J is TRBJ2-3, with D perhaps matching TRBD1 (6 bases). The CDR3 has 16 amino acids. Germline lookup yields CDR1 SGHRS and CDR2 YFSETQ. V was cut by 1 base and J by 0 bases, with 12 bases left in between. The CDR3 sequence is CASSLPRDTSTDTQYF. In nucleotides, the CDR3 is TGCGCCAGCAGCTTGCCCCGGGACACTAGCACAGATACGCAGTATTTT.

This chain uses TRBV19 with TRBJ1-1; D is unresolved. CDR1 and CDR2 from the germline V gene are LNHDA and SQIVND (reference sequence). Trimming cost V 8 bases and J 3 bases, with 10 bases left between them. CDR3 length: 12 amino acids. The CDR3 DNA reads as TGTGCCAGTGCCCTTCGGGACACTGAAGCTTTCTTT. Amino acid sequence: CASALRDTEAFF.

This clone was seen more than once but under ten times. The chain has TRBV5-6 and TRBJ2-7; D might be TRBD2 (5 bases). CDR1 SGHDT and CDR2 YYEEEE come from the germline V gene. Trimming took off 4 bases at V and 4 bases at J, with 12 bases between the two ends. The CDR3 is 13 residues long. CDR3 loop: CASSRGSGYEQYF. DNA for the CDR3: TGTGCCAGCAGCCGAGGGTCTGGGTACGAGCAGTACTTC.

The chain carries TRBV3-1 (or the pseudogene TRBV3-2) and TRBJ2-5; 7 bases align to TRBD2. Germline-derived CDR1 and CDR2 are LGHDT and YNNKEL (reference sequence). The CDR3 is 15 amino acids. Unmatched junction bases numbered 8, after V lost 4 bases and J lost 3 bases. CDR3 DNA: TGTGCCAGCAGCCGAAAAGCGGGACTCGAAGAGACCCAGTACTTC. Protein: CASSRKAGLEETQYF.

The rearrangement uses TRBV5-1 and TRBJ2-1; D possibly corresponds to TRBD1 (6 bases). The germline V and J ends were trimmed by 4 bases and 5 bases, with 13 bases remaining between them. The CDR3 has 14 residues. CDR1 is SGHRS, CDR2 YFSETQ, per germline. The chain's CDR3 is CASSGSTGNNEQFF. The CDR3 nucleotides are TGCGCCAGCAGCGGAAGTACAGGGAACAATGAGCAGTTCTTC.

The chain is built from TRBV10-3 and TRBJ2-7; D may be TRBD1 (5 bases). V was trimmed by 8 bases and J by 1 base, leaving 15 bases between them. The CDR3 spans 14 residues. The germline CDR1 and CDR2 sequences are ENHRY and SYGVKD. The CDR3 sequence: CAISVTANSYEQYF. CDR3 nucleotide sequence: TGTGCCATCTCAGTGACAGCCAATTCCTACGAGCAGTACTTC.

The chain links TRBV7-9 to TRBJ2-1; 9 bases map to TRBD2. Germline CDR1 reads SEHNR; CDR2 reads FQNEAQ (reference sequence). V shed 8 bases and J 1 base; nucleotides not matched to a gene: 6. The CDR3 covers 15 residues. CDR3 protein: CASQAGGVSYNEQFF. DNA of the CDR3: TGTGCCAGCCAGGCGGGAGGGGTATCCTACAATGAGCAGTTCTTC.

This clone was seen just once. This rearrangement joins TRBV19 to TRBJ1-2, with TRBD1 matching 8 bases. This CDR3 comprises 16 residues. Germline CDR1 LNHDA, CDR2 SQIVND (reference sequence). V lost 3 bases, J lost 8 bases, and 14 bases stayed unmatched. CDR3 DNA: TGTGCCAGTAGTATCAATCGACCGCAGGGGGCAGGGGGCTACACCTTC. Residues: CASSINRPQGAGGYTF.

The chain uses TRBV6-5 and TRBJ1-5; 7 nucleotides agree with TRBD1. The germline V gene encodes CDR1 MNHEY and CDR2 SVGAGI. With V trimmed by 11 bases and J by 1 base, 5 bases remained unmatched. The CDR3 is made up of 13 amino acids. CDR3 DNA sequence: TGTGCCGGAGGGGGCGCGAGCAATCAGCCCCAGCATTTT. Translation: CAGGGASNQPQHF.

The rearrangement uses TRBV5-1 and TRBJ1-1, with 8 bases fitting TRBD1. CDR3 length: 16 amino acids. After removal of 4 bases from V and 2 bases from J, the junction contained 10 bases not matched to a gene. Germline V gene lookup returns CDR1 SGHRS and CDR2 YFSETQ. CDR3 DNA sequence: TGCGCCAGCAGCCCCCAGGGACAGGCGATAAACACTGAAGCTTTCTTT. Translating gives CASSPQGQAINTEAFF.

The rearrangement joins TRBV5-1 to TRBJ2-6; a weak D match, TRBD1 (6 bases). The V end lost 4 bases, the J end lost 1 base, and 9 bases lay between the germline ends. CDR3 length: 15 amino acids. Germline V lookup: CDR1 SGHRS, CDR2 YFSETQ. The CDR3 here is CASSPQGSGANVLTF. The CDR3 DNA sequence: TGCGCCAGCAGCCCACAGGGTTCTGGGGCCAACGTCCTGACTTTC.

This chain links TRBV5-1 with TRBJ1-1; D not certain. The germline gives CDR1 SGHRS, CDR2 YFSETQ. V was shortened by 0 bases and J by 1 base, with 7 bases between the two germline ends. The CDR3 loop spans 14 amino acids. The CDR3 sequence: CASSLGAENTEAFF. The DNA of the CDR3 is TGCGCCAGCAGCTTGGGGGCAGAGAACACTGAAGCTTTCTTT. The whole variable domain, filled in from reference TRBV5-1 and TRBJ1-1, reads KAGVTQTPRYLIKTRGQQVTLSCSPISGHRSVSWYQQTPGQGLQFLFEYFSETQRNKGNFPGRFSGRQFSNSRSEMNVSTLELGDSALYLCASSLGAENTEAFFGQGTRLTVV.

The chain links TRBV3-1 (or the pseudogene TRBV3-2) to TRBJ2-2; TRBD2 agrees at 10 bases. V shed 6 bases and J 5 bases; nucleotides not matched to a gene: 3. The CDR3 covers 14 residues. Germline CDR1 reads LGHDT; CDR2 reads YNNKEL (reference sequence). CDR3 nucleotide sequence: TGTGCCAGCAGTTCGGGACTAGCGACCGGGGAGCTGTTTTTT. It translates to CASSSGLATGELFF.

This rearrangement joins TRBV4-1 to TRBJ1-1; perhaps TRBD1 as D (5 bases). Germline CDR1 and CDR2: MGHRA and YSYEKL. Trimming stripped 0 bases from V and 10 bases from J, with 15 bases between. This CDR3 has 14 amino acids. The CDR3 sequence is CASSQDGRAPGAFF. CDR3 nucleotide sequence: TGCGCCAGCAGCCAAGATGGCAGGGCCCCGGGAGCTTTCTTT.

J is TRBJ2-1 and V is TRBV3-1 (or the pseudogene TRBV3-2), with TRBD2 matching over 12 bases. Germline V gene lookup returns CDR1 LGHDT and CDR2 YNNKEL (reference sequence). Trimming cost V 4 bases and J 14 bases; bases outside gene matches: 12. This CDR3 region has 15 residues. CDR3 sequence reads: CASSPRLLAGGRKFF. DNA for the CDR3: TGTGCCAGCAGCCCCCGACTCCTAGCGGGGGGGCGAAAGTTCTTC.

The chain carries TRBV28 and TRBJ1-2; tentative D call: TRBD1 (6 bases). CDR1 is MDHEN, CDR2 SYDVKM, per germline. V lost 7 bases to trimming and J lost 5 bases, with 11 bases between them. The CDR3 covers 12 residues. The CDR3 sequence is CASTKGEYGYTF. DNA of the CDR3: TGTGCCAGCACCAAGGGGGAATATGGCTACACCTTC.

The DNA of the CDR3 is TGCGCCAGCAGACCTTCGGGGGGCGCGGCAGATACGCAGTATTTT. This encodes CASRPSGGAADTQYF. The chain joins TRBV5-1 to TRBJ2-3, with D maybe TRBD2 (7 bases). Germline values: CDR1 SGHRS, CDR2 YFSETQ. Trimming left V 5 bases short and J 4 bases short, with 17 bases between. The CDR3 has 15 residues.

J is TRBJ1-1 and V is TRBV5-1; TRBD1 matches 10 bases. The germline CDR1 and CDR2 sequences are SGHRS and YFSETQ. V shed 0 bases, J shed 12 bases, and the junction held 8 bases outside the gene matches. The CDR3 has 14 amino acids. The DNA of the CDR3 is TGCGCCAGCAGCTTGGATTCGGGGACAGGGGTTTCTTTCTTT. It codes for CASSLDSGTGVSFF. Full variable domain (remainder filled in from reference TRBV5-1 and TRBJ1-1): KAGVTQTPRYLIKTRGQQVTLSCSPISGHRSVSWYQQTPGQGLQFLFEYFSETQRNKGNFPGRFSGRQFSNSRSEMNVSTLELGDSALYLCASSLDSGTGVSFFGQGTRLTVV.

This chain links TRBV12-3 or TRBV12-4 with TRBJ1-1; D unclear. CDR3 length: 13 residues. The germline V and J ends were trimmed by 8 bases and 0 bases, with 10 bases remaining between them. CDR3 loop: CASATLLNTEAFF. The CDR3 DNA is TGTGCCAGCGCGACTTTACTGAACACTGAAGCTTTCTTT.

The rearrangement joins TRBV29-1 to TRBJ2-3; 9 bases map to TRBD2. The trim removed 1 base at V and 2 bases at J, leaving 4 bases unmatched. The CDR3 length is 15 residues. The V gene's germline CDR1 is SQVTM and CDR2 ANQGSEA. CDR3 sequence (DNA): TGCAGCGTTGAAGGGAGCGGGGGGTTCACAGATACGCAGTATTTT. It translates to CSVEGSGGFTDTQYF.

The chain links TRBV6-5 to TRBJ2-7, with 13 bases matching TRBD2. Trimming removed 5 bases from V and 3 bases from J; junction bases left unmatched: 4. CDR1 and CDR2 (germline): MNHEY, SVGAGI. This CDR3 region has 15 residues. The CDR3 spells CASSPRLAGGYEQYF. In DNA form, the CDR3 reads TGTGCCAGCAGTCCCCGACTAGCGGGAGGCTACGAGCAGTACTTC.